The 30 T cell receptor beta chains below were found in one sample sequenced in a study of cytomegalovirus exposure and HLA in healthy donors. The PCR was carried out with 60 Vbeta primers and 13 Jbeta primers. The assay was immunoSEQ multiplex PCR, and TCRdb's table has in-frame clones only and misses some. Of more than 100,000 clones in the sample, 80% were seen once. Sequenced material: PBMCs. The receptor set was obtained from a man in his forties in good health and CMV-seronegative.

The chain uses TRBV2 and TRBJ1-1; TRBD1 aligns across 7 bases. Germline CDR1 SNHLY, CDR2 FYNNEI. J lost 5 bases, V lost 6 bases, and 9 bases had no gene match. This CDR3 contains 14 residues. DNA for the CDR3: TGTGCCAGCAGAACCCAGGGGGACGGGACTGAAGCTTTCTTT. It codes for CASRTQGDGTEAFF.

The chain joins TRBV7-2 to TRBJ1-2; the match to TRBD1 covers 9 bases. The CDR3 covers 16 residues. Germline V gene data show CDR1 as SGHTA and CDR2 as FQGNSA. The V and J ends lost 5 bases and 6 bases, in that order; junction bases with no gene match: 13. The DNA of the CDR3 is TGTGCCAGCAGCCTAACAGGGGGCTTCCGAGGGGATGGCTACACCTTC. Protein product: CASSLTGGFRGDGYTF.

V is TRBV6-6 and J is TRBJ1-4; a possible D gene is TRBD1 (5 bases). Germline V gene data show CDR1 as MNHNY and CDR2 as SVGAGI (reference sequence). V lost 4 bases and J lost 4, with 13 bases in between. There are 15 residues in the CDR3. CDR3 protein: CASSSHQGGNEKLFF. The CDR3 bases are TGTGCCAGCAGTTCGCATCAGGGAGGTAATGAAAAACTGTTTTTT.

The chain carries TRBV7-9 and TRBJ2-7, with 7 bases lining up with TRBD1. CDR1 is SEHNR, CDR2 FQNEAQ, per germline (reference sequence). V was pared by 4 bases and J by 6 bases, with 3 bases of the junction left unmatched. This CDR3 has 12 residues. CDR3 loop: CASSSEGAEQYF. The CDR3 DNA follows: TGTGCCAGCAGCTCCGAGGGGGCCGAGCAGTACTTC.

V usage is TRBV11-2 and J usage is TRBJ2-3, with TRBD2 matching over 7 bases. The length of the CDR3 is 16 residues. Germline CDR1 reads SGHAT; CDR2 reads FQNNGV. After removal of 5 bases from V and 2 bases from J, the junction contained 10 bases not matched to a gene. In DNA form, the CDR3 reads TGTGCCAGCAGCCGGGCTCTAGCGGAGCTCACAGATACGCAGTATTTT. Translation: CASSRALAELTDTQYF.

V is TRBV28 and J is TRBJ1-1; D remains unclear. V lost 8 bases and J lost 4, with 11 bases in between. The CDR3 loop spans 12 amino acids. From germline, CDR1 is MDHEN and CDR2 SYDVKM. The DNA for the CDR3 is TGTGCCAGCTTAGGAGGGTCCACTGAAGCTTTCTTT. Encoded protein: CASLGGSTEAFF.

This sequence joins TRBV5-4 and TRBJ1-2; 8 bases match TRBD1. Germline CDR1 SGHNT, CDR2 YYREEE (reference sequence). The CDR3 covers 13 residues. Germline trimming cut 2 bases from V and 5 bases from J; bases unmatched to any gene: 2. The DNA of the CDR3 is TGTGCCAGCAGCTTAAACAGGGGGTATGGCTACACCTTC. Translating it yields CASSLNRGYGYTF. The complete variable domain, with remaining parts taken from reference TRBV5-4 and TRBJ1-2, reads ETGVTQSPTHLIKTRGQQVTLRCSSQSGHNTVSWYQQALGQGPQFIFQYYREEENGRGNFPPRFSGLQFPNYSSELNVNALELDDSALYLCASSLNRGYGYTFGSGTRLTVV.

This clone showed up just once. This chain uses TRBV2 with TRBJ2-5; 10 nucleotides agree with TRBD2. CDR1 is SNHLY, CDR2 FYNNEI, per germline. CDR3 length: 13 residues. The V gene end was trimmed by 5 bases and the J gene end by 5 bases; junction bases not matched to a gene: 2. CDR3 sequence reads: CASSLSGGETQYF. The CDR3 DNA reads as TGTGCCAGCAGTCTTAGCGGGGGGGAGACCCAGTACTTC.

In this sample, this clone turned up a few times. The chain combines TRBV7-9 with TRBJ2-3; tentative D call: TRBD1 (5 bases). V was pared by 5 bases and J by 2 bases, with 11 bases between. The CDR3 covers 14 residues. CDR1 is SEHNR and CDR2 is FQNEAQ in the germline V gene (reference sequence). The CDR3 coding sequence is TGTGCCAGCAGCACAGACAGATACACAGATACGCAGTATTTT. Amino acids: CASSTDRYTDTQYF.

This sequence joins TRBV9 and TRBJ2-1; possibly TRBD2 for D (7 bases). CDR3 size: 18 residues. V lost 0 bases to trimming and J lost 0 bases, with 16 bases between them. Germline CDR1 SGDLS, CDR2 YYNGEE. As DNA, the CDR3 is TGTGCCAGCAGCGTAGCTTGGGGGGGGGACATCTCCTACAATGAGCAGTTCTTC. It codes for CASSVAWGGDISYNEQFF.

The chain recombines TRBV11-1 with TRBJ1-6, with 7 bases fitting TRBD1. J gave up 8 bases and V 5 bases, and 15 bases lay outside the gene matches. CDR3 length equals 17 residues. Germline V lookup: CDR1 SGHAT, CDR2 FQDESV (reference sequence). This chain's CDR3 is CASSPGQIIGWDSPLHF. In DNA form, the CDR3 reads TGTGCCAGCAGCCCGGGACAGATAATAGGATGGGATTCACCCCTCCACTTT.

The CDR3 sequence is CASSLGGSPDEQYF. CDR3 in DNA: TGTGCCAGCAGTTTAGGTGGGAGCCCCGACGAGCAGTACTTC. V usage is TRBV28 and J usage is TRBJ2-7, with D perhaps matching TRBD2 (5 bases). CDR1 is MDHEN and CDR2 is SYDVKM in the germline V gene. This CDR3 has 14 amino acids. Trimming left V 2 bases short and J 5 bases short, with 13 bases between.

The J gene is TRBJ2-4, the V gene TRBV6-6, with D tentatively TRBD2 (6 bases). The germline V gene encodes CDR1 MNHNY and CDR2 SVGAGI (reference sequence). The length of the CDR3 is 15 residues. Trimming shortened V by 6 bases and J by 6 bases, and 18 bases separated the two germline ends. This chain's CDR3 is CASSDFRGEGNIQYF. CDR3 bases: TGTGCCAGCAGCGACTTCCGCGGGGAAGGAAACATTCAGTACTTC.

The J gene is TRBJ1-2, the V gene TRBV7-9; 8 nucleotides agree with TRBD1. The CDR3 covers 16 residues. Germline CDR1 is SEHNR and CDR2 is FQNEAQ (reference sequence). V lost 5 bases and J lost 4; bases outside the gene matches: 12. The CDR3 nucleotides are TGTGCCAGCAGCCTTCGGGGGACAGGTCACCTCTATGGCTACACCTTC. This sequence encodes CASSLRGTGHLYGYTF.

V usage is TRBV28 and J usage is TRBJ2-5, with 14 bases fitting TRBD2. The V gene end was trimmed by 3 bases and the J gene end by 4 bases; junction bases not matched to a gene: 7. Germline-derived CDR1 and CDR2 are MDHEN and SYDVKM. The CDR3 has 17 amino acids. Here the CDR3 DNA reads TGTGCCAGCAGTTTCGAAGGGACTAGCGGGGGAAGAGAGACCCAGTACTTC. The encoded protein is CASSFEGTSGGRETQYF.

CDR3 nucleotides: TGTGCCAGCAGCCAGGGACTAGCGGGGGGGCTTGATGAGCAGTTCTTC. Amino acid sequence: CASSQGLAGGLDEQFF. The chain recombines TRBV5-4 with TRBJ2-1; TRBD2 matches 16 bases. Germline trimming cut 4 bases from V and 8 bases from J; bases unmatched to any gene: 6. This CDR3 is 16 amino acids long. Per the germline V gene, CDR1 is SGHNT and CDR2 is YYREEE (reference sequence).

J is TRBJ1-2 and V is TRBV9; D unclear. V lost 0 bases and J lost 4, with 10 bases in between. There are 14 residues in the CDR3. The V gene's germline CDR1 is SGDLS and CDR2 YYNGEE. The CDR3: CASSVVGGAYGYTF. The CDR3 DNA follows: TGTGCCAGCAGCGTAGTTGGAGGCGCCTATGGCTACACCTTC. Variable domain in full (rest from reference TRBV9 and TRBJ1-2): DSGVTQTPKHLITATGQRVTLRCSPRSGDLSVYWYQQSLDQGLQFLIQYYNGEERAKGNILERFSAQQFPDLHSELNLSSLELGDSALYFCASSVVGGAYGYTFGSGTRLTVV.

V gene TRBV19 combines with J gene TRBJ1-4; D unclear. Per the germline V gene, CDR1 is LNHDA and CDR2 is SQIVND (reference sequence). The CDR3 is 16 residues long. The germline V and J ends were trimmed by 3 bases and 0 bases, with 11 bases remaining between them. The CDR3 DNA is TGTGCCAGTAGTATGGCTTTGGGCGCAACTAATGAAAAACTGTTTTTT. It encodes CASSMALGATNEKLFF.

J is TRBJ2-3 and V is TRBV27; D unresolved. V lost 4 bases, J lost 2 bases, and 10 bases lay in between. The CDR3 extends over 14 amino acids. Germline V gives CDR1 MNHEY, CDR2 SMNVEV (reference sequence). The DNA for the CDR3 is TGTGCCAGCAGTTCTAGGTCACACACAGATACGCAGTATTTT. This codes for CASSSRSHTDTQYF.

CDR3 DNA sequence: TGCAGTGCCGGGGGGTGGAGGGGCTACACCTTC. Translation: CSAGGWRGYTF. The V gene is TRBV20-1, the J gene TRBJ1-2; D perhaps matches TRBD1 (5 bases). V gave up 6 bases and J gave up 8 bases, with 13 bases separating them. This CDR3 spans 11 amino acids. The germline V gene has CDR1 DFQATT and CDR2 SNEGSKA (reference sequence).

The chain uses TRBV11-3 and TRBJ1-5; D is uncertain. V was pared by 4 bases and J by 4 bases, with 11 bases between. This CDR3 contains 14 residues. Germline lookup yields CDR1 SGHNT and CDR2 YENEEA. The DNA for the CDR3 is TGTGCCAGCAGCTCGGGTTCCCTAAATCAGCCCCAGCATTTT. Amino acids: CASSSGSLNQPQHF.

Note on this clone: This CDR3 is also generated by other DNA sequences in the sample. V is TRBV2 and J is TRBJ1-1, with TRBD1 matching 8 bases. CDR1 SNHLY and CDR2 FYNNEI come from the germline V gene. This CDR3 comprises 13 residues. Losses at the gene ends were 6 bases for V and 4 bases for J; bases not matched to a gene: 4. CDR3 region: CASRRTGGTEAFF. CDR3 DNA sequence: TGTGCCAGCAGACGTACAGGGGGCACTGAAGCTTTCTTT.

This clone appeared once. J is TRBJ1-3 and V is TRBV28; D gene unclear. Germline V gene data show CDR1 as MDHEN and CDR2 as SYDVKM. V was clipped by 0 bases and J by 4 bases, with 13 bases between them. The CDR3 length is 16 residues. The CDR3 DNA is TGTGCCAGCAGTTTATGGACGTCCGGGGTCGGAAACACCATATATTTT. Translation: CASSLWTSGVGNTIYF.

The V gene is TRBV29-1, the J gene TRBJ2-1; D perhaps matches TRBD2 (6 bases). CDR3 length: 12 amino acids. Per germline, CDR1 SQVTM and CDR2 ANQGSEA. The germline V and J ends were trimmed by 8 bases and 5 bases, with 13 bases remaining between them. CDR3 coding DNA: TGCAGCCTGTCTGGCGGGGACAATGAGCAGTTCTTC. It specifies CSLSGGDNEQFF.

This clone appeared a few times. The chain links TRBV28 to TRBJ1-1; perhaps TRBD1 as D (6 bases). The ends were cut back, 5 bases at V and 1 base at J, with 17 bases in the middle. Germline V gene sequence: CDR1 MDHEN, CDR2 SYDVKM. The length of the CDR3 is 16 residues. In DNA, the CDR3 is TGTGCCAGCAGTATGATTACCGGGACACAGAACACTGAAGCTTTCTTT. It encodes CASSMITGTQNTEAFF. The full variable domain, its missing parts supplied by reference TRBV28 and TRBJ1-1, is DVKVTQSSRYLVKRTGEKVFLECVQDMDHENMFWYRQDPGLGLRLIYFSYDVKMKEKGDIPEGYSVSREKKERFSLILESASTNQTSMYLCASSMITGTQNTEAFFGQGTRLTVV.

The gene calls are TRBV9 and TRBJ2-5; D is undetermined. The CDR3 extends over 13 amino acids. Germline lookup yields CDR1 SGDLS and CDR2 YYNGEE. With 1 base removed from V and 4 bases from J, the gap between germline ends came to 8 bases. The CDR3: CASSVLPGETQYF. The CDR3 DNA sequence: TGTGCCAGCAGCGTACTTCCCGGAGAGACCCAGTACTTC.

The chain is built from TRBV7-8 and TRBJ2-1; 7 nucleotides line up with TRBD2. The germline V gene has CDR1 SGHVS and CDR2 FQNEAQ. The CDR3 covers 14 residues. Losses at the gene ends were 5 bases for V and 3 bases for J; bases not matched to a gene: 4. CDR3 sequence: CASSPREVYNEQFF. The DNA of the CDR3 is TGTGCCAGCAGCCCCCGGGAGGTCTACAATGAGCAGTTCTTC.

The CDR3 DNA reads as TGTGCCAGCAGCTTAGGGGGCGGATACAATGAGCAGTTCTTC. Encoded protein: CASSLGGGYNEQFF. This sequence joins TRBV7-7 and TRBJ2-1, with TRBD1 as a possible D gene (5 bases). Germline V gene sequence: CDR1 SSHAT, CDR2 FNYEAQ (reference sequence). V was cut by 1 base and J by 4 bases, with 8 bases left in between. The CDR3 spans 14 residues.

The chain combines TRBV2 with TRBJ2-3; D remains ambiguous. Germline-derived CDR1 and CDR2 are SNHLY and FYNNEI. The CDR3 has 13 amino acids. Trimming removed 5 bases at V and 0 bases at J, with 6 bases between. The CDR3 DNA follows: TGTGCCAGCAGTCAGACAAGCACAGATACGCAGTATTTT. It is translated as CASSQTSTDTQYF.

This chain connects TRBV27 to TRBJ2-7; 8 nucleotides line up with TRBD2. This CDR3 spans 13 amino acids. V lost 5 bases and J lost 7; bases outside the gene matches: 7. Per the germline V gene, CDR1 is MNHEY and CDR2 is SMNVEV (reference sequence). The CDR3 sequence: CASSPGTRWEQYF. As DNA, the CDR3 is TGTGCCAGCAGTCCCGGGACTAGATGGGAGCAGTACTTC.